Only a few counts were recorded for the clone carrying this T cell receptor beta chain. Its specificity is not known. Carried by the TCR beta cDNA libraries were unique molecular identifiers. Researchers reported about 500,000 cDNA molecules coming from about 0.98 to 11 million T cells. MiXCR, run by TCRdb on the PCR reads, gives a single entry per CDR3 protein. The sample records around 700,000 distinct CDR3 sequences, approximately 59% being singletons. The CDR3 spans 17 residues. From germline, CDR1 is LGHNA and CDR2 YSLEER. V lost 0 bases and J 0 bases, leaving 12 bases between the germline ends. The data belong to a study of post-analysis software for immune sequencing data. Study results and limitations: With TRBV5-6, TRBV5-1 and TRBV20-1 included, a handful of TRBV segments were more frequent in patients than in controls.

Sequenced: blood. The chain links TRBV4-3 to TRBJ2-1, with a tentative D call TRBD1 (5 bases). The clonotype was recovered from a girl aged 2-15 years with multiple sclerosis. The CDR3 DNA sequence: TGCGCCAGCAGCCAAGACTTGACAGTCCTCTCCTACAATGAGCAGTTCTTC. This encodes CASSQDLTVLSYNEQFF.